This T cell receptor (beta chain) was found in a study of response to subunit inactivated influenza vaccine. Findings and caveats of the study: T cells newly recruited by each seasonal influenza vaccination are few, the authors suggested.

One entry per CDR3 protein results from TCRdb running MiXCR on the RT-PCR reads. The table includes 800,000 to 1,000,000 distinct CDR3 sequences, 21% detected once. Germline values: CDR1 MNHEY, CDR2 SVGEGT. Trimming took off 6 bases at V and 0 bases at J, with 12 bases between the two ends. This CDR3 is built from 15 residues. This clonotype occurred many times. What it binds is unknown. The chain recombines TRBV6-2 or TRBV6-3 with TRBJ2-1; D possibly uses TRBD1 or TRBD2 (5 bases each). This receptor was identified in a man aged 50 or older who received an inactivated influenza vaccine. Sequenced material: PBMCs from blood, taken less than 6 days after vaccination. CDR3 in amino acids: CASSYGGPSYNEQFF. The CDR3, as DNA: TGTGCCAGCAGCTATGGGGGTCCCTCCTACAATGAGCAGTTCTTC.